The T cell receptor (beta chain) described here comes from a study of tumor-infiltrating lymphocytes in primary liver carcinoma. Overall study: Samples yielded about 3.5 to 7.5 million productive TCRbeta reads, similar across tissue types.

The investigators made TCR beta cDNA from roughly 460 ng total RNA, using a constant-region primer. Three nested multiplex PCR rounds, a slightly modified ARM-PCR, produced the libraries for TCR beta. TRBV1-TRBV30 forward and Cbeta reverse primers drove the first two roughly 10-cycle rounds. MiXCR, applied by TCRdb to the multiplex PCR reads, yields one record per CDR3 protein. The table has roughly 180,000 distinct CDR3 sequences, roughly 60% seen once. As regards this clonotype: The antigen remains undetermined. Just one base apart from a much larger clone, this may be a read error.

Germline lookup yields CDR1 SGHKS and CDR2 YYEKEE (reference sequence). The CDR3 is 15 amino acids. Broader study findings: Tumor region pairs outstripped tumor-adjacent and tumor-blood pairs in overlap.

The source of the blood RNA was unsorted whole blood, and germline DNA was extracted as well. The collection of approximately 4.1 milliliters of peripheral blood preceded surgery. Sequenced material: peripheral blood. This TCR was recovered from a man aged 40-49 years with primary liver carcinoma and hepatitis B virus infection. The V call is TRBV5-5, the J call TRBJ2-3; possibly TRBD1 for D (5 bases). Gene TRBJ1-5 matches the end of the DNA better, so the J call may be wrong. The CDR3 DNA sequence: TGTGCCAGCAGCGGGGGATTCCTGGGCACAGATACGCAGCATTTT. It yields the protein CASSGGFLGTDTQHF.